These 5 T cell receptor beta chains share one sample of origin, sequenced in a study of shared clonotypes between healthy human individuals. TCRdb's table, derived via immunoSEQ multiplex PCR, lists solely in-frame clones and lacks some. The table includes over 2 million clones, 85% to 95% detected once. The specimen was naive CD4+ T cells sorted from blood. This sample's subset: CD45RA+ positively selected. The receptors derive from a man aged 18 to 29 in good health.

The chain couples TRBV6-5 to TRBJ2-5, with D unclear. Trimming stripped 4 bases from V and 5 bases from J, with 14 bases between. This CDR3 is 14 amino acids long. Germline assignment: CDR1 MNHEY and CDR2 SVGAGI. CDR3 DNA sequence: TGTGCCAGCAGTTCGACGAAGGTGGGGGAGACCCAGTACTTC. It is translated as CASSSTKVGETQYF.

This chain links TRBV28 with TRBJ2-5, with D unclear. The germline V gene has CDR1 MDHEN and CDR2 SYDVKM. V lost 3 bases, J lost 5 bases, and 4 bases lay in between. The CDR3 totals 11 residues. In nucleotides, the CDR3 is TGTGCCAGCAGTTTGCATGAGACCCAGTACTTC. Encoded protein: CASSLHETQYF.

V usage is TRBV9 and J usage is TRBJ1-1, with D possibly TRBD1 on 5 matching bases. Germline loops: CDR1 SGDLS, CDR2 YYNGEE. The CDR3 consists of 15 residues. The V end was cut by 4 bases, the J end by 4 bases, with 17 bases between. The CDR3, as DNA: TGTGCCAGCAGCCCCCGGGGGAGTTCGGGCACTGAAGCTTTCTTT. Amino acid sequence: CASSPRGSSGTEAFF.

A remark on this clone: This may come from a read error, since a much larger clone is one base off. As the CDR3 is not closed by the conserved phenylalanine or tryptophan, this likely results from a read error. The rearrangement joins TRBV5-1 to TRBJ2-7; a possible D gene is TRBD1 (6 bases). Looked up from germline, CDR1 is SGHRS and CDR2 is YFSETQ. The CDR3 extends over 15 amino acids. Trimming removed 2 bases at V and 0 bases at J, with 12 bases between. CDR3 in DNA: TGCGCCAGCAGCTTCACAGGGCCGAGCTCCTACGAGCAGTACCTC. This sequence encodes CASSFTGPSSYEQYL.

In this sample, this clone turned up once. The rearrangement uses TRBV6-1 and TRBJ2-2; D ambiguous. With 7 bases removed from V and 6 bases from J, the gap between germline ends came to 12 bases. Germline assignment: CDR1 MNHNS and CDR2 SASEGT. The length of the CDR3 is 13 residues. In DNA, the CDR3 is TGTGCCAGCATCTTGGGGTCAGCCGGGGAGCTGTTTTTT. Translating gives CASILGSAGELFF.